These T cell receptor beta chains were read from a single sample in a study of blood T cell repertoires in COVID-19. Libraries were prepared by immunoSEQ multiplex PCR; TCRdb keeps only in-frame clonotypes and omits some of them. The repertoire holds a few hundred thousand clones, with around 83% as singletons. Sequencing was done on a sample of PBMCs or T cells enriched from blood (not recorded which). The receptors shown here come from a woman in her forties or fifties who had recovered from COVID-19. Both conserved end residues are part of each CDR3. The D gene is left open where the match is weak. Clone size, where shown, is once, few, many, or a class for clones that have expanded.

D	size	V	J	DNA	CDR3
TRBD2	-	TRBV9	TRBJ2-3	TGTGCCAGCAGCGGGACTAGCGGGAGGGCAACAGATACGCAGTATTTT	CASSGTSGRATDTQYF
TRBD1	-	TRBV25-1	TRBJ1-1	TGTGCCAGCAGCCTGAGAGTCACAGGGGAGTCTGAAGCTTTCTTT	CASSLRVTGESEAFF
TRBD1	-	TRBV19	TRBJ1-4	TGTGCCAGTAGTCAGGGGGCGCCTGAAAAACTGTTTTTT	CASSQGAPEKLFF
TRBD1	once	TRBV6-5	TRBJ1-2	TGTGCCAGCAGTTTTAGACAGGGGCGCGGTGGCTACACCTTC	CASSFRQGRGGYTF
TRBD1	-	TRBV6-5	TRBJ1-1	TGTGCCAGCAGCTCCGCCCCCGAATCCGGGACAGGAACCTTCTTT	CASSSAPESGTGTFF
-	once	TRBV5-1	TRBJ2-3	TGCGCCAGCAGGAGCGGGTCGACAGATACGCAGTATTTT	CASRSGSTDTQYF
TRBD1	-	TRBV5-5	TRBJ2-3	TGTGCCAGCAGCTTCCGAGGGACAGGGGCAGATACGCAGTATTTT	CASSFRGTGADTQYF
-	-	TRBV6-2/TRBV6-3	TRBJ2-6	TGTGCCAGCAGTTACGGGCAGGGAATAGCTGGGGCCAACGTCCTGACTTTC	CASSYGQGIAGANVLTF
-	-	TRBV5-1	TRBJ1-1	TGCGCCAGCAGAGAAGGGGTGAACACTGAAGCTTTCTTT	CASREGVNTEAFF
-	-	TRBV19	TRBJ2-2	TGTGCCAGTACCCCCTTGGGACAGAACACCGGGGAGCTGTTTTTT	CASTPLGQNTGELFF
-	-	TRBV5-1	TRBJ1-4	TGCGCCAGCAGCTTATTGGGAGGGGATGCTAATGAAAAACTGTTTTTT	CASSLLGGDANEKLFF
TRBD1	few	TRBV30	TRBJ1-5	TGTGCCGGCGGGACAGGGTCAAATCAGCCCCAGCATTTT	CAGGTGSNQPQHF
-	-	TRBV19	TRBJ1-3	TGTGCCAACACCTTCGGGGGAGGACCCGGAGCTGGAAACACCATATATTTT	CANTFGGGPGAGNTIYF
-	-	TRBV19	TRBJ1-2	TGTGCCAGTAGCGCACAGGTAAATTATGGCTACACCTTC	CASSAQVNYGYTF
TRBD1	-	TRBV5-4	TRBJ2-2	TGTGCCAGCAGCGGGGGGACAGGGGGCGCGAGACGGGAGCTGTTTTTT	CASSGGTGGARRELFF
-	-	TRBV2	TRBJ2-5	TGTGCCAGCGTGACTGGGGCAGGGGCCCTGCAAGAGACCCAGTACTTC	CASVTGAGALQETQYF
-	-	TRBV5-6	TRBJ1-2	TGTGCCAGCAGCTTGACAGGGAAAGACACCTTC	CASSLTGKDTF
-	-	TRBV4-1	TRBJ1-2	TGCGCCAGCAGCCACCGCAAAACCCAGGGCTCGGAGGGCTACACCTTC	CASSHRKTQGSEGYTF
TRBD1	-	TRBV28	TRBJ2-1	TGTGCCAGCAGTCGTCTTACCCCTGGACAGGGGCTCTCGGGTGAGCAGTTCTTC	CASSRLTPGQGLSGEQFF
-	-	TRBV7-9	TRBJ1-1	TGTGCCAGCACCCTACAGGGGAACACTGAAGCTTTCTTT	CASTLQGNTEAFF
-	-	TRBV19	TRBJ1-5	TGTGCCAGTAGTGGTCGGTGGGCCCAACAAAATCAGCCCCAGCATTTT	CASSGRWAQQNQPQHF
TRBD1	-	TRBV6-4	TRBJ1-1	TGTGCCAGCAAGGGACAGGGGGCGAACACTGAAGCTTTCTTT	CASKGQGANTEAFF
TRBD1	once	TRBV19	TRBJ1-5	TGTGCCAGTACCTCGGGCCAAGGGGGCTCGTATAGCAATCAGCCCCAGCATTTT	CASTSGQGGSYSNQPQHF
-	-	TRBV14	TRBJ1-6	TGTGCCAGCAGCCAAGGGGCCCAGAATTCACCCCTCCACTTT	CASSQGAQNSPLHF
-	-	TRBV5-8	TRBJ1-1	TGTGCCAGCAGCACGAGGAACACTGAAGCTTTCTTT	CASSTRNTEAFF
-	once	TRBV18	TRBJ1-1	TGTGCCAGCTCACCACTCGCATCAGGGCGGTCGACTGAAGCTTTCTTT	CASSPLASGRSTEAFF